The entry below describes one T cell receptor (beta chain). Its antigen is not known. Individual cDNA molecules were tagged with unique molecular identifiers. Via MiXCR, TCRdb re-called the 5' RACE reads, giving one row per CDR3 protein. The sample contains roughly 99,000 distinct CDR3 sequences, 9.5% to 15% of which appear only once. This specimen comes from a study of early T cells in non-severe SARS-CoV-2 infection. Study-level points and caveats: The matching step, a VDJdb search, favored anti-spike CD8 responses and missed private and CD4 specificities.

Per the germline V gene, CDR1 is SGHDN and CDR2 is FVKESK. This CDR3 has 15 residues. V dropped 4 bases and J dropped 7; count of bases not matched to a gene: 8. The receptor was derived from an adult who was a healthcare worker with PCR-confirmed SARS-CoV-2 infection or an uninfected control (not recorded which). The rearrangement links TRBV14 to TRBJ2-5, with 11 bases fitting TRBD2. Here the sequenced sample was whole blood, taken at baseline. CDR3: CASSPRLAGTVTQYF. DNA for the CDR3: TGTGCCAGCAGCCCCCGACTAGCGGGAACGGTGACCCAGTACTTC. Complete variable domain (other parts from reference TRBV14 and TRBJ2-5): EAGVTQFPSHSVIEKGQTVTLRCDPISGHDNLYWYRRVMGKEIKFLLHFVKESKQDESGMPNNRFLAERTGGTYSTLKVQPAELEDSGVYFCASSPRLAGTVTQYFGPGTRLLVL.